This record covers a single T cell receptor (beta chain). Its matching antigen is unknown. The data were obtained in a study of cytomegalovirus exposure and HLA in healthy donors. The PCR ran on 60 Vbeta and 13 Jbeta primers. In the authors' workflow: Later, an analysis found 80 million or so unique TCR beta chains, and 8.5 million to 14 million of these were shared. Profiling relied on immunoSEQ multiplex PCR, and the TCRdb table lists in-frame clones only, not all of them. Clone size and V and J calls were adopted from that table, with D and trimming inferred from the DNA. Altogether approximately 160,000 clones are present, under 85% being singletons, with the ten largest covering 1.6%. Regarding donors, all were healthy bone marrow donors. General study points: Based on reports, TCR beta sequences accurately predicted HLA-A and HLA-B alleles for most subjects. Rare TCR sequences predominated, though certain public TCRs were found in many donors.

The CDR3 spans 19 residues. V dropped 4 bases and J dropped 0; count of bases not matched to a gene: 15. Germline V gene data show CDR1 as SGHRS and CDR2 as YFSETQ. J is TRBJ1-3 and V is TRBV5-1; 8 bases match TRBD1. Sample: PBMCs. This TCR came from a woman in her twenties or thirties in good health and CMV-seronegative. The CDR3 nucleotides are TGCGCCAGCAGCCTGGGGACAGGAGGAGCACGAAACTCTGGAAACACCATATATTTT. Amino acids: CASSLGTGGARNSGNTIYF.